A selection of T cell receptor beta chains follows, all from one sample in a study of PD-L1 blockade in urothelial cancer. Profiling relied on immunoSEQ multiplex PCR, and the TCRdb table lists in-frame clones only, not all of them. The data hold about 35,000 clones, with over 65% observed a single time. The sample here was PBMCs, taken around atezolizumab (anti-PD-L1) treatment. The receptors here all came from a man in his forties with urothelial cancer. The CDR3 runs from the conserved cysteine through the conserved F or W. D genes are given only for firm matches. The size entry is marked missing in some rows and otherwise reads once, few, many or a size class.

d_gene | j_gene | abundance | v_gene | CDR3aa | CDR3nt
- | TRBJ2-2 | - | TRBV7-2 | CASSLPKSGELFF | TGTGCCAGCAGCTTACCCAAGAGCGGGGAGCTGTTTTTT
TRBD1 | TRBJ2-2 | - | TRBV29-1 | CSVSGQVATGELFF | TGCAGCGTCTCGGGACAGGTTGCCACCGGGGAGCTGTTTTTT
- | TRBJ2-5 | once | TRBV10-3 | CAIRGSGEETQYF | TGTGCCATCAGAGGGTCGGGAGAAGAGACCCAGTACTTC
TRBD1 | TRBJ1-1 | once | TRBV30 | CAWNPTGMNTEAFF | TGTGCCTGGAACCCGACAGGGATGAACACTGAAGCTTTCTTT
TRBD1 | TRBJ1-2 | - | TRBV28 | CASSPASTGLISHGYTF | TGTGCCAGCAGTCCGGCTTCGACAGGGCTCATTTCTCATGGCTACACCTTC
TRBD2 | TRBJ2-3 | - | TRBV7-9 | CASSLGAGGPDTQYF | TGTGCCAGCAGCTTAGGAGCGGGAGGCCCAGATACGCAGTATTTT
TRBD2 | TRBJ2-2 | - | TRBV2 | CASRLAGVSTGELFF | TGTGCCAGCCGGCTAGCGGGAGTCAGCACCGGGGAGCTGTTTTTT
- | TRBJ2-3 | - | TRBV11-1 | CASSLLSGGTDTQYF | TGTGCCAGCAGCTTGTTAAGCGGTGGCACAGATACGCAGTATTTT
TRBD1 | TRBJ2-7 | few | TRBV28 | CASRTGTEIYEQYF | TGTGCCAGCAGAACCGGGACAGAGATCTACGAGCAGTACTTC
TRBD2 | TRBJ2-1 | - | TRBV19 | CASRAGGYNEQFF | TGTGCCAGTAGAGCGGGAGGCTACAATGAGCAGTTCTTC
- | TRBJ2-5 | - | TRBV2 | CASRTDRKETQYF | TGTGCCAGCAGGACCGACAGAAAAGAGACCCAGTACTTC
TRBD1 | TRBJ2-7 | - | TRBV29-1 | CSTYRGGEQYF | TGCAGCACGTACAGGGGTGGGGAGCAGTACTTC
- | TRBJ2-1 | once | TRBV28 | CASLLAGQPYNEQFF | TGTGCCAGCCTTCTCGCGGGACAGCCTTACAATGAGCAGTTCTTC
- | TRBJ2-2 | - | TRBV7-3 | CASSFTGTGELFF | TGTGCCAGCAGCTTCACGGGTACCGGGGAGCTGTTTTTT
TRBD1 | TRBJ2-7 | - | TRBV2 | CASSRDSSYEQYF | TGTGCCAGCAGTCGGGACAGCTCCTACGAGCAGTACTTC
- | TRBJ2-3 | - | TRBV7-3 | CASSEGGVRTDTQYF | TGTGCCAGCAGCGAGGGGGGGGTGAGGACAGATACGCAGTATTTT
- | TRBJ2-2 | - | TRBV27 | CASRLRALGVGNTGELFF | TGTGCCAGCAGACTTAGGGCCCTCGGGGTCGGGAACACCGGGGAGCTGTTTTTT
- | TRBJ2-1 | - | TRBV11-3 | CASSLGPSRGAYNEQFF | TGTGCCAGCAGCTTAGGTCCCTCTAGAGGAGCCTACAATGAGCAGTTCTTC
- | TRBJ1-2 | - | TRBV28 | CASSLLGAYGYTF | TGTGCCAGCAGTTTACTGGGGGCGTACGGCTACACCTTC
TRBD1 | TRBJ2-7 | - | TRBV5-1 | CASSLEGQGYEQYF | TGCGCCAGCAGCTTGGAGGGACAGGGATACGAGCAGTACTTC
TRBD2 | TRBJ2-4 | - | TRBV9 | CASSDSGRGENIQYF | TGTGCCAGCAGCGACAGCGGGAGGGGGGAAAACATTCAGTACTTC
- | TRBJ2-1 | - | TRBV5-1 | CASSPGGYNEQFF | TGCGCCAGCAGCCCGGGTGGCTACAATGAGCAGTTCTTC
- | TRBJ2-7 | - | TRBV28 | CASSFKGQRQYF | TGTGCCAGCAGTTTTAAGGGACAAAGGCAGTACTTC
TRBD1 | TRBJ1-4 | - | TRBV28 | CATSIGDRKSGFF | TGTGCCACGAGCATCGGGGACAGAAAATCCGGTTTTTTT
TRBD2 | TRBJ2-2 | - | TRBV28 | CASHTRWVVGLAGASGELFF | TGTGCCAGCCATACCCGCTGGGTCGTTGGACTAGCGGGAGCGTCCGGGGAGCTGTTTTTT
- | TRBJ1-5 | - | TRBV27 | CASSLSAQGYQPQHF | TGTGCCAGCAGTTTATCAGCACAGGGTTATCAGCCCCAGCATTTT
TRBD1 | TRBJ2-1 | - | TRBV7-9 | CASSLASGTGTYEQFF | TGTGCCAGCAGCTTAGCTTCCGGGACAGGGACGTATGAGCAGTTCTTC
TRBD1 | TRBJ1-3 | - | TRBV6-1 | CASSASGTGGGNTIYF | TGTGCCAGCAGTGCTTCCGGGACAGGGGGTGGAAACACCATATATTTT
- | TRBJ2-2 | - | TRBV4-3 | CASSRRGQNTGELFF | TGCGCCAGCAGCCGCAGAGGCCAGAACACCGGGGAGCTGTTTTTT
- | TRBJ2-7 | - | TRBV4-1 | CASSQALQGGAEQYF | TGCGCCAGCAGCCAAGCCCTGCAGGGAGGAGCCGAGCAGTACTTC
- | TRBJ2-5 | few | TRBV11-2 | CASSPSIQETQYF | TGTGCCAGCAGCCCATCCATCCAAGAGACCCAGTACTTC
- | TRBJ1-4 | - | TRBV6-5 | CASRGVNEKLFF | TGTGCCAGCAGGGGCGTCAATGAAAAACTGTTTTTT
- | TRBJ1-4 | - | TRBV28 | CASSWTPEKLFF | TGTGCCAGCAGCTGGACACCCGAAAAACTGTTTTTT
TRBD1 | TRBJ1-5 | - | TRBV11-2 | CASSRGQGVGQPQHF | TGTGCCAGCAGCCGGGGACAGGGGGTGGGTCAGCCCCAGCATTTT
TRBD2 | TRBJ2-7 | - | TRBV5-1 | CASSHMNLAGVYEQYF | TGCGCCAGCAGCCACATGAATCTAGCGGGGGTCTACGAGCAGTACTTC
- | TRBJ1-1 | - | TRBV6-1 | CASSELQVNTEAFF | TGTGCCAGCAGTGAGCTACAGGTGAACACTGAAGCTTTCTTT
- | TRBJ1-3 | - | TRBV7-9 | CASSRQSTGGNTIYF | TGTGCCAGCAGCCGGCAATCGACGGGAGGAAACACCATATATTTT
TRBD2 | TRBJ2-1 | - | TRBV30 | CAWRAKGGLAGFEQFF | TGTGCCTGGAGAGCCAAGGGGGGACTAGCGGGATTTGAGCAGTTCTTC
- | TRBJ1-2 | - | TRBV12-5 | CASGLPIRGYGYTF | TGTGCTAGTGGTTTACCGATCAGGGGTTATGGCTACACCTTC
TRBD2 | TRBJ2-3 | - | TRBV18 | CASSPPPGSGGLMNTQYF | TGTGCCAGCTCACCACCACCCGGGAGCGGGGGGTTAATGAATACGCAGTATTTT
- | TRBJ2-1 | few | TRBV19 | CASSTRTVRSHNEQFF | TGTGCCAGTAGTACCCGGACAGTCCGTTCCCACAATGAGCAGTTCTTC
TRBD1 | TRBJ2-6 | - | TRBV19 | CASTSGQGKNSGANVLTF | TGTGCCAGTACCTCCGGACAGGGTAAAAACTCTGGGGCCAACGTCCTGACTTTC
TRBD2 | TRBJ2-7 | few | TRBV5-1 | CASSWTLAGGAYEQYF | TGCGCCAGCAGCTGGACACTAGCGGGGGGAGCCTACGAGCAGTACTTC
- | TRBJ1-1 | - | TRBV9 | CASSLSSGNEAFF | TGTGCCAGCAGCCTCTCATCAGGCAACGAAGCTTTCTTT
- | TRBJ1-5 | - | TRBV2 | CASMARPNNQPQHF | TGTGCCAGCATGGCCAGGCCTAACAATCAGCCCCAGCATTTT
TRBD1 | TRBJ1-1 | - | TRBV29-1 | CSVTGTAANTEAFF | TGCAGCGTTACCGGGACAGCCGCGAACACTGAAGCTTTCTTT
TRBD1 | TRBJ2-7 | - | TRBV28 | CASSLGQGVSYEQYF | TGTGCCAGCAGTTTAGGACAGGGGGTATCCTACGAGCAGTACTTC
- | TRBJ1-1 | - | TRBV12-5 | CASGLVQIRDTEAFF | TGTGCTAGTGGTTTGGTACAGATCAGGGACACTGAAGCTTTCTTT
- | TRBJ2-3 | few | TRBV7-2 | CASSSTGWGSDTQYF | TGTGCCAGCAGCTCCACAGGGTGGGGCTCAGATACGCAGTATTTT
- | TRBJ2-1 | - | TRBV7-3 | CASSSPTGRYNEQFF | TGTGCCAGCAGCTCCCCTACGGGTCGGTACAATGAGCAGTTCTTC
- | TRBJ1-2 | once | TRBV19 | CASSLGGYGYTF | TGTGCCAGTAGTTTAGGAGGCTATGGCTACACCTTC